These 20 T cell receptor beta chains were sequenced from one sample in a study of cytomegalovirus exposure and HLA in healthy donors. Only in-frame clones appear in the TCRdb table, and some are missing; sequencing was by immunoSEQ multiplex PCR. The table shows roughly 73,000 clones, with 94% occurring only once. The sequencing input was PBMCs. The receptors come from a man between 18 and 35 years old in good health and CMV-seropositive.

The chain links TRBV6-5 to TRBJ2-7, with a weak D call TRBD2 (6 bases). The CDR3 is made up of 15 amino acids. Trimming pared 6 bases from V and 0 bases from J, leaving 15 bases between. Looked up from germline, CDR1 is MNHEY and CDR2 is SVGAGI. The CDR3 DNA reads as TGTGCCAGCAGACTTACCAGCGGGCTCTCCTACGAGCAGTACTTC. Protein: CASRLTSGLSYEQYF.

The chain recombines TRBV6-5 with TRBJ2-4, with 10 nucleotides matching TRBD1. The V gene's germline CDR1 is MNHEY and CDR2 SVGAGI. This CDR3 is 15 amino acids long. After removal of 5 bases from V and 2 bases from J, the junction contained 3 bases not matched to a gene. The CDR3 loop reads CASSGTGVTKNIQYF. CDR3 coding DNA: TGTGCCAGCAGTGGGACAGGGGTCACCAAAAACATTCAGTACTTC.

The chain employs TRBV11-2 and TRBJ2-5; possibly TRBD2 for D (6 bases). The CDR3 consists of 18 residues. V lost 1 base to trimming and J lost 4 bases, with 22 bases between them. Germline V gene sequence: CDR1 SGHAT, CDR2 FQNNGV. The CDR3 DNA follows: TGTGCCAGCAGCTTAGGGTCCAGCGGGCGGCCCGCATTAGAGACCCAGTACTTC. This codes for CASSLGSSGRPALETQYF.

This clone was detected once. The CDR3 sequence: CAISESGTGGRWSEKLFF. As DNA, the CDR3 is TGTGCCATCAGTGAGTCGGGGACAGGGGGCCGATGGAGTGAAAAACTGTTTTTT. The V and J genes are TRBV10-3 and TRBJ1-4, with 12 bases identical to TRBD1. CDR3 length: 18 amino acids. V shed 0 bases, J shed 7 bases, and the junction held 9 bases outside the gene matches. The germline V gene encodes CDR1 ENHRY and CDR2 SYGVKD.

This chain joins TRBV6-1 and TRBJ2-5; D is perhaps TRBD1 (5 bases). V gave up 11 bases and J gave up 0 bases, with 13 bases separating them. Germline assignment: CDR1 MNHNS and CDR2 SASEGT. This CDR3 region has 13 residues. The CDR3 protein is CAGSDTNQETQYF. CDR3 nucleotides: TGTGCCGGCTCGGACACGAACCAAGAGACCCAGTACTTC.

This chain joins TRBV6-6 and TRBJ2-7, with D possibly TRBD2 on 7 matching bases. CDR3 size: 13 residues. Germline assignment: CDR1 MNHNY and CDR2 SVGAGI (reference sequence). Trimming stripped 5 bases from V and 12 bases from J, with 20 bases between. The CDR3: CASSPPGEGLPYF. The CDR3 DNA reads as TGTGCCAGCAGTCCCCCAGGGGAGGGCCTGCCGTACTTC.

This clone was observed once. The rearrangement joins TRBV7-9 to TRBJ2-2, with TRBD1 identical over 7 bases. Germline assignment: CDR1 SEHNR and CDR2 FQNEAQ (reference sequence). There are 15 residues in the CDR3. V trimming: 5 bases; J trimming: 1 base; junction bases outside the gene matches: 4. CDR3 protein: CASSTRTGNTGELFF. The CDR3 bases are TGTGCCAGCAGCACCCGGACAGGGAACACCGGGGAGCTGTTTTTT.

The V call is TRBV10-3, the J call TRBJ2-1, with 8 nucleotides matching TRBD2. The CDR3 contains 13 residues. The germline CDR1 and CDR2 sequences are ENHRY and SYGVKD. The CDR3 nucleotides are TGTGCTAGCAGCGGGAGCTCCTACAATGAGCAGTTCTTC. This encodes CASSGSSYNEQFF.

As concerns this clone: One junction end disagrees with the germline gene, perhaps due to a read error. The genes are TRBV11-3 and TRBJ2-2; no reliable D call. Germline V CDR1 and CDR2: SGHNT, YENEEA. This CDR3 has 13 amino acids. The CDR3: CASSSRNAGELFF. The DNA for the CDR3 is TGTGCCAGCAGCTCTAGGAACGCCGGGGAGCTGTTTTTT.

This chain connects TRBV2 to TRBJ1-2; D might be TRBD1 (5 bases). There are 14 residues in the CDR3. With 2 bases removed from V and 8 bases from J, the gap between germline ends came to 15 bases. From germline, CDR1 is SNHLY and CDR2 FYNNEI. The CDR3: CASSELGRGKGYTF. The DNA for the CDR3 is TGTGCCAGCAGTGAACTGGGACGGGGGAAAGGCTACACCTTC.

The rearrangement joins TRBV6-5 to TRBJ2-7; 9 bases align to TRBD2. This CDR3 has 14 amino acids. Germline assignment: CDR1 MNHEY and CDR2 SVGAGI. V lost 4 bases to trimming and J lost 7 bases; unmatched junction nucleotides: 8. CDR3 loop: CASSSGTSLREQYF. Written as DNA, the CDR3 is TGTGCCAGCAGTTCCGGGACTAGCTTGCGAGAGCAGTACTTC.

The chain is built from TRBV5-4 and TRBJ2-5, with 7 positions matching TRBD1. V lost 3 bases and J lost 5; bases outside the gene matches: 10. This CDR3 has 15 amino acids. The germline V gene has CDR1 SGHNT and CDR2 YYREEE (reference sequence). As DNA, the CDR3 is TGTGCCAGCAGCTCCACAGGGGACCCTCGGGAGACCCAGTACTTC. This gives the protein CASSSTGDPRETQYF.

Of note for this clone: The junction departs from germline at one end; a sequencing error may be responsible. The chain couples TRBV7-7 to TRBJ2-6; 8 bases line up with TRBD2. Germline V CDR1 and CDR2: SSHAT, FNYEAQ (reference sequence). This CDR3 contains 15 residues. The DNA for the CDR3 is TGTGCTAGCAGCCCGGGGGGGGCAGGGGCCAACGTCCTGACTTTC. As protein: CASSPGGAGANVLTF. The whole variable domain, remainder taken from reference TRBV7-7 and TRBJ2-6, is GAGVSQSPRYKVTKRGQDVTLRCDPISSHATLYWYQQALGQGPEFLTYFNYEAQPDKSGLPSDRFSAERPEGSISTLTIQRTEQRDSAMYRCASSPGGAGANVLTFGAGSRLTVL.

This rearrangement joins TRBV2 to TRBJ2-5; 7 bases map to TRBD2. Per germline, CDR1 SNHLY and CDR2 FYNNEI. The CDR3 consists of 12 residues. V lost 8 bases, J lost 4 bases, and 4 bases stayed unmatched. The CDR3: CASLVAGETQYF. The CDR3 nucleotides are TGTGCCAGCTTAGTAGCGGGAGAGACCCAGTACTTC.

The V gene is TRBV19, the J gene TRBJ2-5, with TRBD1 as a possible D gene (5 bases). V was shortened by 1 base and J by 2 bases, with 8 bases between the two germline ends. In germline, CDR1 is LNHDA, CDR2 SQIVND (reference sequence). This CDR3 comprises 14 residues. The CDR3 protein is CASSIVGVQETQYF. DNA for the CDR3: TGTGCCAGTAGTATAGTAGGGGTGCAAGAGACCCAGTACTTC.

The V call is TRBV9, the J call TRBJ1-5; 7 positions match TRBD1. Trimming removed 3 bases from V and 5 bases from J; junction bases left unmatched: 8. Germline CDR1 reads SGDLS; CDR2 reads YYNGEE. The CDR3 is 15 residues long. CDR3 protein: CASSDVTGEHQPQHF. The DNA of the CDR3 is TGTGCCAGCAGCGACGTAACAGGGGAACATCAGCCCCAGCATTTT.

In this sample, this clone turned up once. The V call is TRBV5-1, the J call TRBJ2-6; 7 positions match TRBD1. J was trimmed by 0 bases and V by 3 bases; bases with no gene match: 3. Germline V CDR1 and CDR2: SGHRS, YFSETQ. CDR3 length equals 16 residues. The CDR3 protein is CASSWGQSSGANVLTF. The CDR3 DNA reads as TGCGCCAGCAGCTGGGGACAGAGCTCTGGGGCCAACGTCCTGACTTTC.

The V call is TRBV5-4, the J call TRBJ2-6; 7 positions agree with TRBD1. Germline V gene sequence: CDR1 SGHNT, CDR2 YYREEE (reference sequence). The CDR3 length is 15 residues. J gave up 2 bases and V 4 bases, and 3 bases lay outside the gene matches. The chain's CDR3 is CASSTGQAGANVLTF. In nucleotides, the CDR3 is TGTGCCAGCAGCACAGGACAGGCTGGGGCCAACGTCCTGACTTTC.

The V gene is TRBV7-2, the J gene TRBJ2-1; unclear D gene. The CDR3 runs to 14 residues. V lost 1 base and J lost 6, with 10 bases in between. Germline assignment: CDR1 SGHTA and CDR2 FQGNSA. The CDR3 DNA reads TGTGCCAGCAGCTTAGAACCAGGTTCCAATGAGCAGTTCTTC. Translation gives CASSLEPGSNEQFF.

V gene TRBV10-3 combines with J gene TRBJ2-1; a possible D gene is TRBD2 (6 bases). The length of the CDR3 is 15 residues. With 3 bases removed from V and 0 bases from J, the gap between germline ends came to 9 bases. Germline loops: CDR1 ENHRY, CDR2 SYGVKD. The CDR3 region is CAISEPGASYNEQFF. The CDR3 region has the DNA TGTGCCATCAGTGAACCGGGAGCCTCCTACAATGAGCAGTTCTTC.